The sequence of this TCR beta chain was determined in a study of cytomegalovirus exposure and HLA in healthy donors. Details on this clone: The antigen remains undetermined.

The PCR used 60 Vbeta and 13 Jbeta primers. Using immunoSEQ multiplex PCR, the repertoire was profiled, and TCRdb retains in-frame clones only, with some absent. This sample carries around 150,000 clones, with approximately 2.3% going to the ten biggest clones. Germline loops: CDR1 MGHRA, CDR2 YSYEKL. The CDR3 runs to 14 residues. The V and J ends lost 4 bases and 3 bases respectively, with 13 bases between them. Study-wide points: Later analysis showed most CMV-associated TCR beta chains appearing HLA-restricted. The study carried out a later analysis of TCR beta sequences. It associated roughly 17,000 of them with specific HLA alleles at a false discovery rate of 0.05.

The rearrangement links TRBV4-1 to TRBJ2-7; D is possibly TRBD1 (5 bases). The TCR originated in a man under 40 in good health and CMV-seronegative. Sequencing input: PBMCs. CDR3 amino acids: CASSLGRGNYEQYF. The CDR3 coding sequence is TGCGCCAGCAGCCTGGGAAGGGGAAACTACGAGCAGTACTTC.